The present entry profiles one T cell receptor (beta chain) with its context. What it binds is not known. The CDR3 loop spans 14 amino acids. V was cut by 0 bases and J by 6 bases, with 12 bases left in between. Germline CDR1 reads ENHRY; CDR2 reads SYGVKD. This sample stems from a study of beta chain features in type 1 diabetes. General observations from the study: All four CD4+ subsets from Type 1 diabetes patients carried moderately but significantly shorter TCRB CDR3s.

The entirety of the isolated RNA underwent reverse transcription, so expressed TCRB transcripts were sequenced. The repertoire was sequenced with immunoSEQ multiplex PCR; TCRdb's copy has only in-frame clones and lacks some. The sample comprises fewer than 200,000 clones, 10% to 13% of which are singletons, and 0.4% to 0.55% rests with the top ten. The receptor was derived from a man under 40 with type 1 diabetes. The sample taken for sequencing was central memory CD4+ T cells from blood. This chain links TRBV10-3 with TRBJ2-7; TRBD1 might be the D (6 bases). The CDR3, as DNA: TGTGCCATCAGTGAGTCGGAAAACAGGGCCGAGCAGTACTTC. Translating gives CAISESENRAEQYF.